This T cell receptor (beta chain) is drawn from a study of T cells in Graves' hyperthyroidism and ophthalmopathy. The TCR beta CDR3 regions underwent amplification using RNA transcripts as the source. With the HTBI primer set, the TCR CDR3 went through a first round of RT-PCR. Each CDR3 protein is one row after TCRdb ran MiXCR on the multiplex PCR reads. The sample carries some 440,000 distinct CDR3 sequences, approximately 14% recorded once. Study results and caveats: In blood, most of the thyroid clonotypes expanded above 0.001 were also present.

This clonotype was recorded many times. Its target is unknown. The hyperthyroidism patients had all been newly diagnosed, and their disease duration was under 2 months. Their ages ranged from 18 to 65 years. The study excluded patients with uncontrolled infection, other autoimmune disease, pregnancy or lactation. Germline CDR1 ENHRY, CDR2 SYGVKD. This CDR3 contains 13 residues. The V gene lost 0 bases and the J gene lost 4 bases, with 7 bases spanning the gap. The V call is TRBV10-3, the J call TRBJ2-7; D uncertain. The source is a woman under 30 with Graves' hyperthyroidism. The sample consisted of blood. The CDR3 sequence: CAISESADYEQYF. Written as DNA, the CDR3 is TGTGCCATCAGTGAGTCGGCGGATTACGAGCAGTACTTC.